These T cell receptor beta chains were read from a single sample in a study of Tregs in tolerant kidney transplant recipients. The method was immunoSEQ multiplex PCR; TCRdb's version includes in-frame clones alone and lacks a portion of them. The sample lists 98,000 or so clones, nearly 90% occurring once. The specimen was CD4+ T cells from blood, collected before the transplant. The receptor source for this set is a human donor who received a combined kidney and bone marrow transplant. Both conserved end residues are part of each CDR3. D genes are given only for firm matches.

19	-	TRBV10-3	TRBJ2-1	TGTGCCATCAGTGAGTCTCCCGGGACAGCGCGGGGCTCCTACAATGAGCAGTTCTTC	CAISESPGTARGSYNEQFF
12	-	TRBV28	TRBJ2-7	TGTGCCAGCTCACTCGGGACCTACGAGCAGTACTTC	CASSLGTYEQYF
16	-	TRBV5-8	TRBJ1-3	TGTGCCAGCAGCTTGCAGGGCCCTCCTCTTGGAAACACCATATATTTT	CASSLQGPPLGNTIYF
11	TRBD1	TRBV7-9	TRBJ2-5	TGTGCTACGATACAGGGGGAGACCCAGTACTTC	CATIQGETQYF
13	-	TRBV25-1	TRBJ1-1	TGTGCCAGCAGTGGTTACGGACGTAGGGGAGCTTTCTTT	CASSGYGRRGAFF
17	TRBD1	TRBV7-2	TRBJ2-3	TGTGCCAGCAGCTTAGTCACCCAGGGGGCAGCTAAAGATACGCAGTATTTT	CASSLVTQGAAKDTQYF
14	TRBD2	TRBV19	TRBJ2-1	TGTGCCAGTAAACTAGCGGGGGGGTACAATGAGCAGTTCTTC	CASKLAGGYNEQFF
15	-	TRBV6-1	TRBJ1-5	TGTGCCAGCAGTGAAGGAGCTTTCGGCAATCAGCCCCAGCATTTT	CASSEGAFGNQPQHF
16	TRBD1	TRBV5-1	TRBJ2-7	TGCGCCAGCAGCTCAGGACAGGGAGCACTAAACTACGAGCAGTACTTC	CASSSGQGALNYEQYF
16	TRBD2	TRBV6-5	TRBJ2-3	TGTGCCAGCAGTTACGGCAGCGGGAGCCGGGGGGAAGGGCAGTATTTT	CASSYGSGSRGEGQYF
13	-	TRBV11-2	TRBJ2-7	TGTGCCAGCAGCCCGGGATCCGAGAATGAGCAGTACTTC	CASSPGSENEQYF
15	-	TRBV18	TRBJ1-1	TGTGCCAGCTCAAGCTGGGGGGTGGGGAGCACTGAAGCTTTCTTT	CASSSWGVGSTEAFF
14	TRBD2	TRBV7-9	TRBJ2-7	TGTGCCAGCAGCCCCATGGGGGGGGCCTACGAGCAGTACTTC	CASSPMGGAYEQYF
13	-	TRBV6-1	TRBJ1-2	TGTGCCAGCAGTGACAGTAAGAACTATGGCTACACCTTC	CASSDSKNYGYTF
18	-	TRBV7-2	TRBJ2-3	TGTGCCAGCAGCTTAAGGGGAGGACGAAATGGGCTCCCAACTACGCAGTATTTT	CASSLRGGRNGLPTTQYF
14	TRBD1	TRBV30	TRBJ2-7	TGTGCCTGGAGTCCAAAGACAGGGAGCGACGAGCAGTACTTC	CAWSPKTGSDEQYF
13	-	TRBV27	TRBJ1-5	TGTGCCAGCAGTTTTCGGGGGAATCAGCCCCAGCATTTT	CASSFRGNQPQHF
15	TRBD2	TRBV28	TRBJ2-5	TGTGCCAGCAGTTTATTTGAACTAGCGGAAGAGACCCAGTACTTC	CASSLFELAEETQYF
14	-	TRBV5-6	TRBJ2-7	TGTGCCAGCAGCTTGGGGAGGGCTAGGTACGAGCAGTACTTC	CASSLGRARYEQYF
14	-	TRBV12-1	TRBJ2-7	TGTGCCAGCAGCCTGGGACTAGCGGTCTACGAGCAGTACTTC	CASSLGLAVYEQYF
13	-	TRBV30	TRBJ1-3	TGTGCCTGGAGTATGAGCGCTGGAAACACCATATATTTT	CAWSMSAGNTIYF